This T cell receptor (beta chain) originates from a study of Ad26.COV2.S vaccination and SARS-CoV-2 variants. Points from the study as a whole: A substantial breadth of spike-specific CD8+ and CD4+ T cell responses after vaccination has been reported. The analyses of TCR breadth and depth may have understated the size of total T cell responses. Comparable non-spike TCR breadth was observed in vaccine and placebo recipients. Participants in the vaccine arm had higher spike-specific TCR breadth; placebo recipients had lower.

V lost 1 base and J 0 bases, leaving 8 bases between the germline ends. The CDR3 is made up of 15 amino acids. Germline V gene data show CDR1 as SNHLY and CDR2 as FYNNEI. Profiled with immunoSEQ multiplex PCR; TCRdb holds only in-frame clones, not every one. The table shows approximately 400,000 clones, with approximately 90% occurring only once. A remark on this clone: Its cognate antigen is unknown.

The sequences come from peripheral blood, collected after recovery from COVID-19. This TCR was recovered from a human donor who had recovered from COVID-19. The gene calls are TRBV2 and TRBJ2-3; D unclear. The CDR3 sequence is CASSEVGISTDTQYF. DNA of the CDR3: TGTGCCAGCAGTGAAGTTGGTATTAGCACAGATACGCAGTATTTT.